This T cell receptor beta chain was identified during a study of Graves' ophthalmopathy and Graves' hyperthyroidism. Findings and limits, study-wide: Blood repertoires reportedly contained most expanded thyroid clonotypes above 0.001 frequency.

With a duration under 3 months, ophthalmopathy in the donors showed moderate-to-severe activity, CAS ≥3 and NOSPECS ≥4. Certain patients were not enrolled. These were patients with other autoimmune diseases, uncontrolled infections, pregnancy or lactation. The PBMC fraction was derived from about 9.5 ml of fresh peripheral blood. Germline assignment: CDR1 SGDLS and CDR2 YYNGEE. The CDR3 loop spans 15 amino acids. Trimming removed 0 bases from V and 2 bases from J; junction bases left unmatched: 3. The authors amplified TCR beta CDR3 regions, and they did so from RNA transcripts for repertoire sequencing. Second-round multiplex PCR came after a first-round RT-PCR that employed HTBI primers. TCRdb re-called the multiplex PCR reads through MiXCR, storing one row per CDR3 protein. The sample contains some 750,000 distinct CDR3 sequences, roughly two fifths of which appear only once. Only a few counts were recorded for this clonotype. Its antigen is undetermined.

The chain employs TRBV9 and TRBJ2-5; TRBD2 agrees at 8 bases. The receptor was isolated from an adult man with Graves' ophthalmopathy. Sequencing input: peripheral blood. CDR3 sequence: CASSVEASGQETQYF. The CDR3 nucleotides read TGTGCCAGCAGCGTAGAGGCTAGCGGGCAAGAGACCCAGTACTTC.